Shown below are 23 T cell receptor beta chains from a single sample sequenced in a study of cytomegalovirus exposure and HLA in healthy donors. Assay used: immunoSEQ multiplex PCR; TCRdb lists only in-frame clones, some missing. The repertoire includes fewer than 200,000 clones, roughly 90% of them detected once, and roughly 4.2% sits in the top ten. The sample comprised PBMCs. Source of these receptors: a young man in good health and CMV-seropositive.

The V gene is TRBV6-1, the J gene TRBJ2-7, with D possibly TRBD2 on 6 matching bases. Germline CDR1 reads MNHNS; CDR2 reads SASEGT. The CDR3 is 12 residues long. V was shortened by 7 bases and J by 1 base, with 8 bases between the two germline ends. The CDR3 reads CASTGVSYEQYF. The DNA of the CDR3 is TGTGCCAGCACGGGGGTATCCTACGAGCAGTACTTC.

The V gene is TRBV6-6, the J gene TRBJ2-7, with 7 bases matching TRBD2. The CDR3 loop spans 14 amino acids. Germline CDR1 is MNHNY and CDR2 is SVGAGI (reference sequence). Trimming cost V 7 bases and J 1 base; bases outside gene matches: 7. Here the CDR3 DNA reads TGTGCCAGCATCCCCGGGAGGATTTCCTACGAGCAGTACTTC. Residues: CASIPGRISYEQYF.

The J gene is TRBJ1-1, the V gene TRBV6-1; the D gene is possibly TRBD1 (5 bases). The germline V gene encodes CDR1 MNHNS and CDR2 SASEGT. This CDR3 is built from 15 residues. Trimming took 7 bases from V and 0 from J, leaving 15 bases between them. CDR3 loop: CASTVTAGLNTEAFF. CDR3 nucleotide sequence: TGTGCCAGCACTGTCACGGCAGGGTTGAACACTGAAGCTTTCTTT.

This chain joins TRBV7-2 and TRBJ1-4, with TRBD1 matching 7 bases. V shed 4 bases and J 0 bases; nucleotides not matched to a gene: 2. The CDR3 is 15 residues long. The V gene's germline CDR1 is SGHTA and CDR2 FQGNSA. As DNA, the CDR3 is TGTGCCAGCAGCTCTGACAGGGCAACTAATGAAAAACTGTTTTTT. Translation gives CASSSDRATNEKLFF.

This clone was counted a single time. The chain uses TRBV9 and TRBJ2-7; possibly TRBD2 for D (5 bases). CDR3 length equals 14 residues. Between the trimmed V and J ends, which lost 0 bases and 3 bases, there was a span of 10 bases. Germline V gene data show CDR1 as SGDLS and CDR2 as YYNGEE. DNA for the CDR3: TGTGCCAGCAGCGTAGGAGGGCCCGGCTACGAGCAGTACTTC. Protein: CASSVGGPGYEQYF.

The chain carries TRBV27 and TRBJ2-4; D is possibly TRBD1 (6 bases). Germline CDR1 reads MNHEY; CDR2 reads SMNVEV (reference sequence). V was cut by 7 bases and J by 3 bases, with 10 bases left in between. This CDR3 region has 13 residues. CDR3 nucleotides: TGTGCCAGCATCTGGGACAACAAAAACATTCAGTACTTC. Translation gives CASIWDNKNIQYF.

The chain uses TRBV29-1 and TRBJ2-7; 8 positions agree with TRBD1. Germline values: CDR1 SQVTM, CDR2 ANQGSEA. The CDR3 is made up of 14 amino acids. The V gene end was trimmed by 6 bases and the J gene end by 2 bases; junction bases not matched to a gene: 9. The CDR3: CSVSGQVTAYEQYF. The CDR3 nucleotides read TGCAGCGTCTCGGGACAGGTAACTGCCTACGAGCAGTACTTC.

This chain connects TRBV5-4 to TRBJ2-5, with 13 bases aligning to TRBD2. This CDR3 is 17 amino acids long. Germline CDR1 and CDR2: SGHNT and YYREEE (reference sequence). V was pared by 2 bases and J by 3 bases, with 7 bases of the junction left unmatched. The CDR3 loop reads CASSFKPGLAGKETQYF. The CDR3 nucleotides read TGTGCCAGCAGCTTTAAACCGGGACTAGCGGGAAAAGAGACCCAGTACTTC.

There are a few counts of this clone. The rearrangement joins TRBV7-3 to TRBJ1-1; the D gene is possibly TRBD1 (5 bases). The CDR3 runs 15 residues. Looked up from germline, CDR1 is SGHTA and CDR2 is FQGTGA. V was shortened by 5 bases and J by 4 bases, with 17 bases between the two germline ends. The DNA for the CDR3 is TGTGCCAGCAGCCTATCAGAAGGGGCTAGCACTGAAGCTTTCTTT. This gives the protein CASSLSEGASTEAFF.

The V and J genes are TRBV30 and TRBJ2-7, with 9 bases fitting TRBD1. Per germline, CDR1 GTSNPN and CDR2 SVGIG (reference sequence). CDR3 length: 12 residues. With V trimmed by 7 bases and J by 5 bases, 6 bases remained unmatched. DNA of the CDR3: TGTGCCTTAGACCGGGACAGGGACGAGCAGTACTTC. Protein product: CALDRDRDEQYF.

The chain joins TRBV4-1 to TRBJ2-7, with 7 bases that match TRBD1. Trimming at V came to 1 base and at J to 4 bases, leaving 7 bases not matched to a gene. The CDR3 is 15 residues long. CDR1 and CDR2 (germline): MGHRA, YSYEKL. DNA of the CDR3: TGCGCCAGCAGCCAAGGGCCGGGCAGGGGGTACGAGCAGTACTTC. It specifies CASSQGPGRGYEQYF.

This clone showed up just once. J is TRBJ2-3 and V is TRBV6-4, with a possible D match to TRBD2 (6 bases). Trimming removed 0 bases at V and 1 base at J, with 8 bases between. This CDR3 is 15 amino acids long. Looked up from germline, CDR1 is MRHNA and CDR2 is SNTAGT. The CDR3 DNA sequence: TGTGCCAGCAGTGACTCTTCTAGCGGCACAGATACGCAGTATTTT. Amino acid sequence: CASSDSSSGTDTQYF.

The chain combines TRBV19 with TRBJ2-2; tentatively, D is TRBD1 (5 bases). Deletions cut 8 bases from V and 7 bases from J, with 20 bases between. The germline gives CDR1 LNHDA, CDR2 SQIVND (reference sequence). The CDR3 runs 15 residues. The CDR3 region has the DNA TGTGCCAGTGGGCACTGGGGCGGCGGCGGCGGGGAGCTGTTTTTT. Its protein is CASGHWGGGGGELFF.

This clone occurred once. The chain employs TRBV29-1 and TRBJ2-1, with a tentative D call TRBD1 (5 bases). CDR3 length equals 14 residues. Trimming shortened V by 4 bases and J by 6 bases, and 16 bases separated the two germline ends. Germline CDR1 SQVTM, CDR2 ANQGSEA. The CDR3, as DNA: TGCAGCGTTGGAGTGCCCAGGGCCCCCAATGAGCAGTTCTTC. As protein: CSVGVPRAPNEQFF.

This clone was detected once. The chain joins TRBV7-2 to TRBJ2-3; D is unresolved. This CDR3 region has 10 residues. Germline values: CDR1 SGHTA, CDR2 FQGNSA. Here the CDR3 DNA reads TGTGCTATCCAGAGGGATACGCAGTATTTT. It encodes CAIQRDTQYF.

The chain uses TRBV7-2 and TRBJ2-3; D is ambiguous. V was pared by 5 bases and J by 1 base, with 7 bases between. CDR3 length equals 13 residues. Germline lookup yields CDR1 SGHTA and CDR2 FQGNSA. The chain's CDR3 is CASSVSGTDTQYF. As DNA, the CDR3 is TGTGCCAGCAGCGTCAGCGGCACAGATACGCAGTATTTT.

This sequence joins TRBV4-1 and TRBJ2-7, with D perhaps matching TRBD2 (6 bases). The CDR3 length is 16 residues. The V gene's germline CDR1 is MGHRA and CDR2 YSYEKL. Trimming took off 1 base at V and 3 bases at J, with 16 bases between the two ends. The CDR3 DNA reads TGCGCCAGCAGCCAAGGAACGGCTAGCGCAAACTACGAGCAGTACTTC. As protein: CASSQGTASANYEQYF.

This clone was detected only a few times. V and J are TRBV28 and TRBJ1-5; no clear D. The CDR3 has 13 residues. Germline V gives CDR1 MDHEN, CDR2 SYDVKM. V lost 2 bases to trimming and J lost 7 bases, with 9 bases between them. The CDR3 bases are TGTGCCAGCAGTTTAACGGGGTCCCAGCCCCAGCATTTT. It is translated as CASSLTGSQPQHF.

The gene calls are TRBV10-3 and TRBJ2-3, with 9 bases aligning to TRBD2. J was trimmed by 2 bases and V by 2 bases; bases with no gene match: 5. The CDR3 runs 16 residues. Germline CDR1 ENHRY, CDR2 SYGVKD. The CDR3 loop is CAISEKLAGITDTQYF. DNA for the CDR3: TGTGCCATCAGTGAGAAGCTAGCGGGGATCACAGATACGCAGTATTTT.

J is TRBJ2-1 and V is TRBV12-5; D gene unclear. The V gene lost 5 bases and the J gene lost 2 bases, with 7 bases spanning the gap. This CDR3 contains 13 residues. Germline lookup yields CDR1 LGHNT and CDR2 FRNRAP. The CDR3 region has the DNA TGTGCTAGTGGTCCGAACACCTACAATGAGCAGTTCTTC. It translates to CASGPNTYNEQFF.

This clone appeared once. The chain uses TRBV27 and TRBJ2-7; D remains unclear. Germline loops: CDR1 MNHEY, CDR2 SMNVEV (reference sequence). V was cut by 5 bases and J by 3 bases, with 14 bases left in between. The CDR3 runs to 14 residues. The CDR3 DNA is TGTGCCAGCAGTCTGGGCCCATCATACTACGAGCAGTACTTC. Encoded protein: CASSLGPSYYEQYF.

The rearrangement joins TRBV11-2 to TRBJ2-7, with TRBD1 matching 9 bases. V gave up 7 bases and J gave up 5 bases; unmatched junction bases: 9. The CDR3 has 14 residues. CDR1 SGHAT and CDR2 FQNNGV come from the germline V gene. The CDR3 DNA is TGTGCCAGCACCTTGACAGGGGGACTCCACGAGCAGTACTTC. It codes for CASTLTGGLHEQYF.

The chain combines TRBV7-9 with TRBJ1-2, with D perhaps TRBD1 (5 bases). The V end was cut by 2 bases, the J end by 2 bases, with 21 bases between. Germline CDR1 is SEHNR and CDR2 is FQNEAQ (reference sequence). This CDR3 spans 18 amino acids. DNA for the CDR3: TGTGCCAGCAGCTTATTCGATTTGCGGGGGAATTTGAACTATGGCTACACCTTC. It yields the protein CASSLFDLRGNLNYGYTF.